Included here is one TCR beta chain sequence, with context. The data belong to a study of cytomegalovirus exposure and HLA in healthy donors. This CDR3 has 14 residues. The V segment lost 5 bases and the J segment 1 base; nucleotides outside the gene matches: 3. Per the germline V gene, CDR1 is MNHNY and CDR2 is SVGAGI (reference sequence). The PCR made use of 60 Vbeta and 13 Jbeta primers. Method: immunoSEQ multiplex PCR; TCRdb's copy keeps in-frame clones and lacks some. The table gives around 130,000 clones; the top ten clones make up 2% of it. The receptor's source is a woman aged 55-69 years in good health and CMV-seronegative. The V and J genes are TRBV6-6 and TRBJ1-1, with 8 bases matching TRBD1. Sequencing used PBMCs. The DNA for the CDR3 is TGTGCCAGCAGTCATGGACAGGGGAACACTGAAGCTTTCTTT. This encodes CASSHGQGNTEAFF.